This T cell receptor (beta chain) was sequenced in a study of CXCR3-negative and CXCR3-positive naive CD8 T cells. All TRB cDNA libraries came from 5' RACE performed with UMI labels. For each CDR3 protein, TCRdb gives one entry from its re-call of the 5' RACE reads, without DNA. The table lists approximately 100,000 distinct CDR3 sequences. This CDR3 region has 14 residues. Sequenced sample: naive CXCR3- CD8+ T cells from blood. Subset denoted: CD45RO-CCR7+CD27+CD95- naive CD8+ T cells lacking CXCR3 (TNR3-). The clonotype was recovered from a human donor in good health. Some clones in this sample may be carry-over from other donors' samples. V and J are TRBV12-3 or TRBV12-4 and TRBJ2-3; TCRdb's assignment of TRBD1 cannot be checked, as there is no DNA. This chain's CDR3 is CAAQDRDGTDTQYF.